These 29 T cell receptor beta chains share one sample of origin, sequenced in a study of T-cell reconstitution after alpha-beta-depleted transplantation in children. Unique molecular identifiers were incorporated when the TCRbeta library was constructed. TCRdb ran MiXCR on the PCR reads and lists one entry per CDR3 protein. The top ten hold 5% to 6.5% of the sample, which has about 200,000 distinct CDR3 sequences, around 7% seen once. Sequences were derived from PBMCs, sampled before TCRalphabeta/CD19-depleted stem cell transplant. The receptors originated from a boy under 10 years old with acute lymphoblastic leukemia, due to receive a stem cell transplant.

This clonotype was counted many times. The J gene is TRBJ2-1, the V gene TRBV7-8; D perhaps matches TRBD2 (5 bases). V was trimmed by 5 bases and J by 8 bases, leaving 19 bases between them. The V gene's germline CDR1 is SGHVS and CDR2 FQNEAQ. The CDR3 length is 15 residues. CDR3 in DNA: TGTGCCAGCAGCCTCCGGGATTTGCTAAGGGATGAGCAGTTCTTC. Protein product: CASSLRDLLRDEQFF.

The sample holds a few counts of this clonotype. This rearrangement joins TRBV12-3 or TRBV12-4 to TRBJ1-6; perhaps TRBD1 as D (5 bases). With 3 bases removed from V and 10 bases from J, the gap between germline ends came to 10 bases. The CDR3 is made up of 13 amino acids. The CDR3 sequence: CASSFGGSSPLHF. The DNA for the CDR3 is TGTGCCAGCAGTTTTGGGGGGTCCTCACCCCTCCACTTT.

This clonotype showed up many times. The V and J genes are TRBV12-3 or TRBV12-4 and TRBJ1-2; tentatively, D is TRBD1 (5 bases). V was clipped by 1 base and J by 4 bases, with 16 bases between them. The CDR3 is made up of 16 amino acids. The CDR3 protein is CASSLGMAGPTYGYTF. In DNA form, the CDR3 reads TGTGCCAGCAGTTTAGGGATGGCAGGGCCCACCTATGGCTACACCTTC.

The sample holds a few counts of this clonotype. This rearrangement joins TRBV6-5 to TRBJ2-1, with 7 bases fitting TRBD2. Trimming cost V 2 bases and J 4 bases; bases outside gene matches: 2. The CDR3 loop spans 14 amino acids. Germline CDR1 MNHEY, CDR2 SVGAGI. CDR3 sequence: CASSYASGYNEQFF. CDR3 nucleotides: TGTGCCAGCAGTTACGCTAGCGGTTACAATGAGCAGTTCTTC.

This clonotype was seen a handful of times. CDR3 amino acids: CASSLDPAGEQYF. CDR3 bases: TGCGCCAGCAGCTTGGATCCGGCTGGGGAGCAGTACTTC. The rearrangement joins TRBV5-1 to TRBJ2-7; D uncertain. This CDR3 is built from 13 residues. V was trimmed by 0 bases and J by 7 bases, leaving 11 bases between them. The V gene's germline CDR1 is SGHRS and CDR2 YFSETQ.

Ten or more counts support this clonotype. The CDR3, as DNA: TGTGCCACCCAATACGGGGAGCTGTTTTTT. Protein product: CATQYGELFF. V gene TRBV6-1 combines with J gene TRBJ2-2; unclear D gene. The CDR3 spans 10 residues. Germline V gene data show CDR1 as MNHNS and CDR2 as SASEGT. V lost 10 bases to trimming and J lost 7 bases, with 7 bases between them.

This clonotype was found many times. The rearrangement uses TRBV12-3 or TRBV12-4 and TRBJ2-5, with a tentative D call TRBD1 (5 bases). V was trimmed by 3 bases and J by 4 bases, leaving 12 bases between them. The CDR3 length is 14 residues. The CDR3, as DNA: TGTGCCAGCAGTTTCCCAGGGATGGGAGAGACCCAGTACTTC. It encodes CASSFPGMGETQYF.

A few counts support this clonotype. The rearrangement uses TRBV15 and TRBJ2-7; 7 bases map to TRBD1. With V trimmed by 2 bases and J by 6 bases, 4 bases remained unmatched. From germline, CDR1 is LNHNV and CDR2 YYDKDF (reference sequence). This CDR3 spans 13 amino acids. The CDR3, as DNA: TGTGCCACCAGCAGAAGGGCAGGGGGCGAGCAGTACTTC. This translates into CATSRRAGGEQYF.

This chain connects TRBV12-3 or TRBV12-4 to TRBJ2-3, with D perhaps TRBD1 (6 bases). The V end was cut by 5 bases, the J end by 3 bases, with 12 bases between. This CDR3 is built from 14 residues. The CDR3 nucleotides are TGTGCCAGCAGTCCTCCGGACAGAACAGATACGCAGTATTTT. Translated, it gives CASSPPDRTDTQYF.

This clonotype was recorded at least ten times. The V call is TRBV7-8, the J call TRBJ1-3; D is unclear. The CDR3 totals 13 residues. The germline V and J ends were trimmed by 6 bases and 0 bases, with 6 bases remaining between them. The germline gives CDR1 SGHVS, CDR2 FQNEAQ. This CDR3 is CASRRDSGNTIYF. The DNA of the CDR3 is TGTGCCAGCAGGAGAGACTCTGGAAACACCATATATTTT. The full variable domain, in which reference TRBV7-8 and TRBJ1-3 provide the parts outside the CDR3, is GAGVSQSPRYKVAKRGQDVALRCDPISGHVSLFWYQQALGQGPEFLTYFQNEAQLDKSGLPSDRFFAERPEGSVSTLKIQRTQQEDSAVYLCASRRDSGNTIYFGEGSWLTVV.

Ten or more counts support this clonotype. The chain couples TRBV7-2 to TRBJ2-5; no definite D call. Trimming cost V 2 bases and J 4 bases, with 17 bases left between them. The CDR3 totals 16 residues. Germline V gene data show CDR1 as SGHTA and CDR2 as FQGNSA. CDR3 sequence reads: CASSLFVDSLGETQYF. In nucleotides, the CDR3 is TGTGCCAGCAGCTTATTTGTAGATTCGTTAGGAGAGACCCAGTACTTC.

This clonotype was observed a handful of times. This sequence joins TRBV21-1 and TRBJ2-7. TRBV21-1 is designated a pseudogene. This CDR3 comprises 13 residues. Here the CDR3 DNA reads TGTGCCAGCAGGAATGGGGTCTCCTACGAGCAGTACTTC. This gives the protein CASRNGVSYEQYF.

This clonotype was recorded many times. This chain connects TRBV28 to TRBJ2-7, with 9 bases that match TRBD2. V trimming: 8 bases; J trimming: 3 bases; junction bases outside the gene matches: 11. Germline V gene data show CDR1 as MDHEN and CDR2 as SYDVKM. CDR3 length equals 15 residues. For the CDR3, the DNA is TGTGCCAGCCGTATAGCGGGGGAGAAAAACTACGAGCAGTACTTC. Translated, it gives CASRIAGEKNYEQYF.

A few counts support this clonotype. The genes are TRBV11-2 and TRBJ2-5, with a possible D match to TRBD2 (6 bases). The germline V gene encodes CDR1 SGHAT and CDR2 FQNNGV. The CDR3 is made up of 16 amino acids. V shed 3 bases and J shed 2 bases, with 16 bases lying between them. CDR3 sequence: CASSFFAGPGQETQYF. CDR3 nucleotide sequence: TGTGCCAGCAGCTTTTTTGCGGGGCCCGGACAAGAGACCCAGTACTTC.

This clonotype appeared many times. The rearrangement joins TRBV7-8 to TRBJ2-2, with no clear D. CDR1 is SGHVS and CDR2 is FQNEAQ in the germline V gene. CDR3 length equals 15 residues. Trimming stripped 6 bases from V and 7 bases from J, with 18 bases between. The CDR3 DNA is TGTGCCAGCAGTTACCGGGCCGTTCTGGGCGGGGAGCTGTTTTTT. It encodes CASSYRAVLGGELFF.

Of note for this clonotype: Lacking the conserved final phenylalanine or tryptophan, this CDR3 likely reflects a read error. The rearrangement joins TRBV5-1 to TRBJ1-1; D may be TRBD1 (6 bases). In germline, CDR1 is SGHRS, CDR2 YFSETQ. Trimming cost V 6 bases and J 2 bases, with 26 bases left between them. There are 18 residues in the CDR3. The CDR3 protein is CASNLGRGHTGVNTEAFC. CDR3 sequence (DNA): TGCGCCAGCAACTTAGGCAGGGGCCATACCGGGGTTAACACTGAAGCTTTCTGT.

This clonotype was seen only a few times. The chain employs TRBV28 and TRBJ1-2; maybe TRBD1 (6 bases). This CDR3 comprises 12 residues. CDR1 and CDR2 (germline): MDHEN, SYDVKM. Trimming cost V 11 bases and J 1 base, with 11 bases left between them. The CDR3 spells CALLGGNYGYTF. The CDR3, as DNA: TGTGCCCTTCTAGGGGGTAACTATGGCTACACCTTC.

This clonotype was observed a few times. The V and J genes are TRBV4-3 and TRBJ2-1; D is undetermined. The germline gives CDR1 LGHNA, CDR2 YSLEER. The CDR3 is made up of 15 amino acids. V lost 2 bases and J 4 bases, leaving 12 bases between the germline ends. The chain's CDR3 is CASSQTRTVYNEQFF. The DNA of the CDR3 is TGCGCCAGCAGCCAAACCCGGACGGTATACAATGAGCAGTTCTTC.

This clonotype was seen a single time. V usage is TRBV13 and J usage is TRBJ2-1; D perhaps matches TRBD1 (6 bases). The CDR3 contains 13 residues. Germline values: CDR1 PRHDT, CDR2 FYEKMQ (reference sequence). The V and J ends lost 8 bases and 2 bases respectively, with 10 bases between them. The CDR3 nucleotides read TGTGCCAGCGGGGGCCGGGCCTACAATGAGCAGTTCTTC. Protein: CASGGRAYNEQFF. The variable domain in full, completed from reference TRBV13 and TRBJ2-1, reads AAGVIQSPRHLIKEKRETATLKCYPIPRHDTVYWYQQGPGQDPQFLISFYEKMQSDKGSIPDRFSAQQFSDYHSELNMSSLELGDSALYFCASGGRAYNEQFFGPGTRLTVL.

This clonotype was counted ten times or more. The rearrangement joins TRBV5-4 to TRBJ2-1; D not resolved. Trimming left V 0 bases short and J 7 bases short, with 8 bases between. The CDR3 has 13 residues. Germline CDR1 SGHNT, CDR2 YYREEE (reference sequence). The CDR3 sequence: CASSLVAGNEQFF. DNA of the CDR3: TGTGCCAGCAGCTTGGTGGCTGGGAATGAGCAGTTCTTC.

This clonotype occurred many times. The gene calls are TRBV4-2 and TRBJ1-2, with D perhaps matching TRBD1 (6 bases). The germline CDR1 and CDR2 sequences are LGHNA and YNFKEQ. The CDR3 spans 16 residues. V shed 1 base and J shed 1 base, with 13 bases lying between them. This CDR3 reads CASSQALQGLNYGYTF. The CDR3, as DNA: TGTGCCAGCAGCCAAGCCCTACAGGGACTTAACTATGGCTACACCTTC.

There are many counts of this clonotype. The chain links TRBV4-2 to TRBJ2-2; TRBD1 might be the D (6 bases). Germline V CDR1 and CDR2: LGHNA, YNFKEQ. V was clipped by 0 bases and J by 5 bases, with 13 bases between them. The CDR3 totals 16 residues. CDR3: CASSQEGGQGTGELFF. CDR3 nucleotides: TGTGCCAGCAGCCAAGAAGGGGGACAAGGAACCGGGGAGCTGTTTTTT.

The chain uses TRBV20-1 and TRBJ2-2, with D maybe TRBD1 (6 bases). The CDR3 has 11 amino acids. V lost 6 bases and J lost 9, with 11 bases in between. Germline V gene lookup returns CDR1 DFQATT and CDR2 SNEGSKA (reference sequence). In nucleotides, the CDR3 is TGCAGTGCACAACAGGGCAGGGAGCTGTTTTTT. Translating gives CSAQQGRELFF.

The sample holds many counts of this clonotype. This chain links TRBV20-1 with TRBJ2-3; no clear D gene. In germline, CDR1 is DFQATT, CDR2 SNEGSKA (reference sequence). The length of the CDR3 is 11 residues. The CDR3 sequence: CSPVQTDTQYF. The DNA of the CDR3 is TGCAGCCCAGTACAGACAGATACGCAGTATTTT.

This clonotype was detected ten times or more. The chain joins TRBV5-1 to TRBJ2-5; 11 nucleotides match TRBD2. Germline V gene data show CDR1 as SGHRS and CDR2 as YFSETQ. J gave up 5 bases and V 1 base, and 4 bases lay outside the gene matches. The CDR3 is 15 residues long. As DNA, the CDR3 is TGCGCCAGCAGCTTGCGGGGACTAGCGGTCGAGACCCAGTACTTC. This codes for CASSLRGLAVETQYF. The full variable domain, with the rest looked up from reference TRBV5-1 and TRBJ2-5, is KAGVTQTPRYLIKTRGQQVTLSCSPISGHRSVSWYQQTPGQGLQFLFEYFSETQRNKGNFPGRFSGRQFSNSRSEMNVSTLELGDSALYLCASSLRGLAVETQYFGPGTRLLVL.

This clonotype came up a few times. V is TRBV6-1 and J is TRBJ2-5, with D tentatively TRBD2 (6 bases). The CDR3 totals 15 residues. Trimming shortened V by 4 bases and J by 3 bases, and 15 bases separated the two germline ends. Germline V CDR1 and CDR2: MNHNS, SASEGT. This CDR3 is CASSVDLAGKETQYF. The CDR3 DNA sequence: TGTGCCAGCAGTGTGGATCTGGCGGGGAAAGAGACCCAGTACTTC.

This clonotype was recorded many times. V usage is TRBV27 and J usage is TRBJ2-1; possible D gene TRBD2, 5 bases. Germline lookup yields CDR1 MNHEY and CDR2 SMNVEV (reference sequence). V was cut by 6 bases and J by 7 bases, with 22 bases left in between. This CDR3 contains 16 residues. In DNA, the CDR3 is TGTGCCAGCAGACGGGAACTGCGCCCATTTTTAAATGAGCAGTTCTTC. Translated, it gives CASRRELRPFLNEQFF.

The chain links TRBV7-2 to TRBJ1-4, with D perhaps matching TRBD1 (5 bases). The germline gives CDR1 SGHTA, CDR2 FQGNSA. Trimming left V 3 bases short and J 6 bases short, with 14 bases between. The CDR3 is 15 amino acids. CDR3 sequence reads: CASSFDSASDEKLFF. CDR3 nucleotides: TGTGCCAGCAGCTTTGACAGTGCGTCGGATGAAAAACTGTTTTTT.

This clonotype has ten or more counts. CDR3 coding DNA: TGTGCCAGCAATTCCGGGGGTGGGGAGACCCAGTACTTC. This translates into CASNSGGGETQYF. The rearrangement joins TRBV28 to TRBJ2-5; tentatively, D is TRBD2 (6 bases). Trimming left V 7 bases short and J 5 bases short, with 14 bases between. This CDR3 is built from 13 residues. Germline CDR1 MDHEN, CDR2 SYDVKM.